This entry is about one T cell receptor beta chain. Its antigen is as yet unknown. Other DNA sequences of this sample code for an identical CDR3. Naive CD8 cells, CD45RO-negative and positively selected for CCR7, excluded terminally differentiated effector memory CD45RA+ cells. The source of the sample is a study of shared clonotypes between healthy human individuals. Study outcomes and limitations: Sequencing depth was expected to influence donor clonotype sharing. Rarefaction gave evidence that sorted-subset sequencing remained incomplete despite large depth. Only blood underwent sampling, and tissue repertoires likely differ.

Genomic DNA (from each subset) was split evenly across several immunoSEQ plates. TCRdb's copy holds only in-frame clones and misses some; the assay was immunoSEQ multiplex PCR. The top ten clones hold about 1.7% of a sample with around 1.9 million clones, around 93% of them seen once. The V gene end was trimmed by 6 bases and the J gene end by 3 bases; junction bases not matched to a gene: 2. CDR1 and CDR2 from the germline V gene are MNHEY and SMNVEV (reference sequence). The CDR3 spans 13 residues. Sequencing input: naive CD8+ T cells from PBMCs. The clonotype originates from a man aged 18-30 years in good health. Some clones in this sample may be carry-over from other donors' samples. The rearrangement links TRBV27 to TRBJ2-7; 10 nucleotides align to TRBD2. The CDR3 reads CASRASGSYEQYF. In DNA form, the CDR3 reads TGTGCCAGCAGGGCTAGCGGGAGCTACGAGCAGTACTTC.